This is a list of T cell receptor beta chains from one sample in a study of blood T cells in healthy people across ages. Using its own MiXCR run on the 5' RACE reads, TCRdb lists one record per CDR3 protein. Here the sample spans approximately 1.5 million distinct CDR3 sequences, about 31% being singletons. Source material: blood. The receptors shown here come from a woman aged 25-40 years in good health. Both conserved end residues are part of each CDR3. A D gene is named only where the DNA matches it firmly. Clone size, where shown, is once, few, many, or a class for clones that have expanded.

TRBJ2-5 - - TRBV7-9 CASSSAGACQETQYF TGTGCCAGCAGCAGCGCAGGGGCGTGCCAAGAGACCCAGTACTTC
TRBJ2-3 once - TRBV18 CASSPVAGSSTDTQYF TGTGCCAGCTCACCTGTGGCGGGGTCTAGCACAGATACGCAGTATTTT
TRBJ2-1 few - TRBV5-6 CASSLGRGGGSYNEQFF TGTGCCAGCAGCTTGGGTCGAGGGGGGGGCTCCTACAATGAGCAGTTCTTC
TRBJ1-1 - - TRBV2 CASSEVGLLRAFF TGTGCCAGCAGTGAAGTCGGTCTTCTACGGGCTTTCTTT
TRBJ2-5 few - TRBV20-1 CSARDAGFGETQYF TGCAGTGCTAGAGATGCCGGTTTCGGGGAGACCCAGTACTTC
TRBJ2-2 - TRBD2 TRBV7-3 CASSLKAGEFSGELFF TGTGCCAGCAGCTTAAAAGCGGGAGAATTCAGCGGGGAGCTGTTTTTT
TRBJ2-1 - TRBD1 TRBV24-1 CATSDGTGNEQFF TGTGCCACCAGTGATGGGACAGGGAATGAGCAGTTCTTC
TRBJ2-3 - TRBD2 TRBV28 CASSRASGSLSTDTQYF TGTGCCAGCAGTAGGGCTAGCGGGAGTTTGAGTACAGATACGCAGTATTTT
TRBJ2-5 - - TRBV21-1 CASPLSATGDFKTQYF TGTGCCAGCCCACTATCGGCGACAGGGGATTTTAAGACCCAGTACTTC
TRBJ2-3 many TRBD2 TRBV20-1 CSVGGLAGGFPTDTQYF TGCAGTGTGGGAGGTCTAGCGGGGGGGTTTCCGACAGATACGCAGTATTTT
TRBJ1-1 - TRBD1 TRBV5-6 CASSVQGRDTEAFF TGTGCCAGCAGCGTACAGGGGAGGGACACTGAAGCTTTCTTT
TRBJ1-1 - - TRBV3-1 CASSPRPDGWTEAFF TGTGCCAGCAGCCCCCGCCCGGACGGGTGGACTGAAGCTTTCTTT
TRBJ1-1 few - TRBV10-3 CAISSAVGARTEAFF TGTGCCATCAGTTCGGCGGTGGGGGCGAGAACTGAAGCTTTCTTT
TRBJ1-5 many - TRBV7-9 CASSLAGQPQHF TGTGCCAGCAGCTTAGCGGGTCAGCCCCAGCATTTT
TRBJ2-3 few TRBD2 TRBV4-1 CASSQDAGGGDTQYF TGCGCCAGCAGCCAAGACGCGGGGGGAGGAGATACGCAGTATTTT
TRBJ1-5 many TRBD1 TRBV29-1 CSVASGTGGGQPQHF TGCAGCGTTGCCAGCGGGACAGGGGGAGGTCAGCCCCAGCATTTT
TRBJ1-2 few TRBD1 TRBV15 CATSSGQGYPNYGYTF TGTGCCACCAGCAGTGGACAGGGCTATCCTAACTATGGCTACACCTTC
TRBJ2-3 few TRBD2 TRBV9 CASSVGPSGRTDTQYF TGTGCCAGCAGCGTAGGTCCTAGCGGGAGAACAGATACGCAGTATTTT
TRBJ2-1 - - TRBV11-2 CASSLGQGKANEQFF TGTGCCAGCAGCTTAGGGCAGGGAAAGGCCAATGAGCAGTTCTTC
TRBJ2-1 - - TRBV20-1 CSKSSQLYNEQFF TGCAGTAAATCGAGTCAGCTCTACAATGAGCAGTTCTTC
TRBJ2-7 - - TRBV5-1 CASSQSTGHEQYF TGCGCCAGCAGCCAGAGTACCGGGCATGAGCAGTACTTC
TRBJ2-1 once TRBD2 TRBV20-1 CSALTASGRSNEQFF TGCAGTGCCCTAACGGCGAGCGGGAGGTCCAATGAGCAGTTCTTC
TRBJ2-1 many - TRBV2 CASSAGSSYNEQFF TGTGCCAGCAGTGCAGGGAGCTCCTACAATGAGCAGTTCTTC
TRBJ2-3 few - TRBV3-1 CASKEADTQYF TGTGCCAGCAAAGAGGCAGATACGCAGTATTTT
TRBJ2-1 - TRBD2 TRBV20-1 CSAMEWAGGRNEQFF TGCAGTGCTATGGAGTGGGCGGGAGGTAGGAATGAGCAGTTCTTC
TRBJ2-1 few - TRBV9 CASSVGISSYNEQFF TGTGCCAGCAGCGTAGGGATAAGCTCCTACAATGAGCAGTTCTTC
TRBJ2-1 - - TRBV4-1 CASSQEIGPPPYNEQFF TGCGCCAGCAGCCAAGAGATCGGACCGCCGCCCTACAATGAGCAGTTCTTC
TRBJ2-5 many - TRBV6-2/TRBV6-3 CASSYGGRLQETQYF TGTGCCAGCAGTTACGGTGGGCGACTGCAAGAGACCCAGTACTTC
TRBJ2-7 many - TRBV29-1 CSVESGTLQYF TGCAGCGTTGAATCCGGGACCCTGCAGTACTTC
TRBJ2-1 - - TRBV2 CASSGQVRGFYNEQFF TGTGCCAGCAGTGGACAAGTTAGGGGTTTCTACAATGAGCAGTTCTTC
TRBJ1-5 - - TRBV12-3/TRBV12-4 CASRLSSGSNQPQHF TGTGCCAGCAGGCTTTCGTCAGGGAGCAATCAGCCCCAGCATTTT
TRBJ1-5 - - TRBV9 CASSIGPGPGQPQHF TGTGCCAGCAGCATCGGACCCGGGCCGGGTCAGCCCCAGCATTTT
TRBJ2-2 few TRBD2 TRBV6-2/TRBV6-3 CATPSGRDTGELFF TGTGCCACCCCTAGCGGGAGGGACACCGGGGAGCTGTTTTTT
TRBJ2-7 - - TRBV6-1 CASSEAGTQSPYEQYF TGTGCCAGCAGTGAAGCCGGGACACAGAGTCCCTACGAGCAGTACTTC
TRBJ2-7 few - TRBV3-1 CASSPRTGNGYEQYF TGTGCCAGCAGCCCACGAACAGGGAACGGTTACGAGCAGTACTTC
TRBJ1-2 - - TRBV21-1 CASSKSRGLDYGYTF TGTGCCAGCAGCAAATCTCGCGGGCTCGACTATGGCTACACCTTC
TRBJ1-5 once TRBD1 TRBV7-9 CASSLGRGTGDQPQHF TGTGCCAGCAGCTTAGGGAGAGGGACAGGGGATCAGCCCCAGCATTTT
TRBJ1-4 - TRBD1 TRBV4-1 CASSPQGALYEKRFF TGCGCCAGCAGCCCACAGGGGGCTCTTTATGAAAAACGGTTTTTT
TRBJ1-1 - - TRBV7-2 CASSFSQVLGTEAFF TGTGCCAGCAGCTTTTCCCAGGTTCTGGGAACTGAAGCTTTCTTT
TRBJ2-7 many TRBD2 TRBV25-1 CATRPGGGSYEQYF TGTGCCACCCGACCGGGGGGAGGGTCCTACGAGCAGTACTTC
TRBJ2-3 - TRBD2 TRBV6-5 CASSTYRAGGSADTQYF TGTGCCAGCAGTACTTACCGAGCGGGAGGGAGCGCAGATACGCAGTATTTT
TRBJ2-7 - - TRBV30 CASMEWVKGSYEQYF TGTGCCTCAATGGAATGGGTAAAAGGGTCCTACGAGCAGTACTTC
TRBJ2-3 many - TRBV9 CASSVGGVADTQYF TGTGCCAGCAGCGTAGGGGGCGTCGCAGATACGCAGTATTTT
TRBJ2-1 - TRBD2 TRBV3-1 CASSPTGGVGNEQFF TGTGCCAGCAGCCCAACGGGGGGGGTGGGGAATGAGCAGTTCTTC
TRBJ2-5 many - TRBV5-1 CASSLAVREETQYF TGCGCCAGCAGCTTGGCCGTCAGGGAAGAGACCCAGTACTTC
TRBJ2-5 many - TRBV4-1 CASSQRTPSETQYF TGCGCCAGCAGCCAGCGGACCCCCAGCGAGACCCAGTACTTC
TRBJ2-1 - - TRBV2 CASSPHSHEQFF TGTGCCAGCAGTCCTCACAGCCATGAGCAGTTCTTC
TRBJ1-2 - - TRBV4-2 CASSPMRGGNNYGYTF TGTGCCAGCAGCCCTATGAGAGGGGGGAATAACTATGGCTACACCTTC
TRBJ1-2 - TRBD1 TRBV4-1 CASSPPTGTGFRGGYTF TGCGCCAGCAGCCCCCCTACCGGGACAGGGTTTAGAGGTGGCTACACCTTC